Each of the 26 T cell receptor beta chains below was sequenced from the same sample in a study of cytomegalovirus exposure and HLA in healthy donors. The PCR had 60 Vbeta and 13 Jbeta primers. Some clones are missing from TCRdb's copy, which holds only in-frame ones; the method was immunoSEQ multiplex PCR. The table has approximately 40,000 clones, approximately 79% seen once. Sequences were obtained from PBMCs. The receptors come from a woman aged 18-30 years in good health and CMV-seropositive.

The chain uses TRBV5-4 and TRBJ2-5, with 7 nucleotides matching TRBD1. J gave up 1 base and V 4 bases, and 7 bases lay outside the gene matches. Looked up from germline, CDR1 is SGHNT and CDR2 is YYREEE (reference sequence). The CDR3 runs 15 residues. The CDR3 reads CASSLGQSFQETQYF. For the CDR3, the DNA is TGTGCCAGCAGCCTGGGACAGTCTTTCCAAGAGACCCAGTACTTC.

This clone was observed a few times. V and J are TRBV6-4 and TRBJ1-1; 11 bases line up with TRBD1. This CDR3 is 15 amino acids long. Germline CDR1 is MRHNA and CDR2 is SNTAGT. V lost 5 bases, J lost 1 base, and 3 bases stayed unmatched. For the CDR3, the DNA is TGTGCCAGCAGTCCCGGGACAGGGGGGAACACTGAAGCTTTCTTT. Translated, it gives CASSPGTGGNTEAFF.

The V call is TRBV28, the J call TRBJ2-7; 8 bases line up with TRBD1. Germline values: CDR1 MDHEN, CDR2 SYDVKM. The CDR3 length is 14 residues. The ends lost 5 bases at V and 2 bases at J; junction bases unmatched: 5. The CDR3 nucleotides read TGTGCCAGCAGTAGACAGGGGACGACCTACGAGCAGTACTTC. Its translation is CASSRQGTTYEQYF.

V is TRBV7-2 and J is TRBJ2-7; D might be TRBD1 (6 bases). The germline gives CDR1 SGHTA, CDR2 FQGNSA. Between the trimmed V and J ends, which lost 3 bases and 0 bases, there was a span of 9 bases. The CDR3 sequence is 14 residues long. The CDR3 bases are TGTGCCAGCAGCTTCCAGGGGAGCTCCTACGAGCAGTACTTC. The encoded protein is CASSFQGSSYEQYF.

The chain couples TRBV15 to TRBJ1-2, with D uncertain. Germline V CDR1 and CDR2: LNHNV, YYDKDF (reference sequence). V was pared by 3 bases and J by 4 bases, with 9 bases between. The length of the CDR3 is 13 residues. In DNA form, the CDR3 reads TGTGCCACCAGCAGGCGGGGAGTCTATGGCTACACCTTC. This gives the protein CATSRRGVYGYTF.

The rearrangement links TRBV27 to TRBJ2-3; possibly TRBD2 for D (6 bases). V was trimmed by 2 bases and J by 0 bases, leaving 9 bases between them. The V gene's germline CDR1 is MNHEY and CDR2 SMNVEV (reference sequence). The length of the CDR3 is 15 residues. CDR3 nucleotides: TGTGCCAGCAGTTTAGCTGGGACTAGCACAGATACGCAGTATTTT. Translation gives CASSLAGTSTDTQYF.

This chain links TRBV6-1 with TRBJ2-1, with 12 bases aligning to TRBD2. The CDR3 sequence is 15 residues long. The trim removed 11 bases at V and 2 bases at J, leaving 7 bases unmatched. Germline CDR1 reads MNHNS; CDR2 reads SASEGT. The CDR3 sequence: CAGRLAGGPYNEQFF. The CDR3 nucleotides are TGTGCCGGAAGGCTAGCGGGAGGGCCCTACAATGAGCAGTTCTTC.

V usage is TRBV18 and J usage is TRBJ2-1, with 8 nucleotides matching TRBD2. Per the germline V gene, CDR1 is KGHSH and CDR2 is LQKENI. The CDR3 length is 20 residues. V lost 0 bases and J lost 8; bases outside the gene matches: 21. The CDR3, as DNA: TGTGCCAGCTCACCACCTATAGGGATCAGCGGGAGTTATCAGTGGGATGAGCAGTTCTTC. Protein product: CASSPPIGISGSYQWDEQFF.

This chain connects TRBV5-8 to TRBJ2-7; 7 nucleotides agree with TRBD2. From germline, CDR1 is SGHTS and CDR2 YDEGEE. Losses at the gene ends were 0 bases for V and 4 bases for J; bases not matched to a gene: 1. CDR3 size: 13 residues. For the CDR3, the DNA is TGTGCCAGCAGCTTGGGGACTAGGTACGAGCAGTACTTC. This encodes CASSLGTRYEQYF.

Details on this clone: A read error may produce the germline difference seen at one junction end. This sequence joins TRBV7-9 and TRBJ2-7; 9 nucleotides agree with TRBD1. CDR3 size: 14 residues. From germline, CDR1 is SEHNR and CDR2 FQNEAQ (reference sequence). CDR3 sequence (DNA): TGTGCCAGCAGCTTAGGACAGGGGGTTGGGGAGCGGTACTTC. Protein sequence: CASSLGQGVGERYF.

This chain links TRBV7-2 with TRBJ1-6, with 10 bases identical to TRBD1. Germline V lookup: CDR1 SGHTA, CDR2 FQGNSA. The J segment lost 10 bases and the V segment lost 1 base, leaving 4 bases of the junction unmatched. This CDR3 comprises 15 residues. The CDR3 DNA is TGTGCCAGCAGCTTAGGACAGGGGGCAGGATCACCCCTCCACTTT. Translation gives CASSLGQGAGSPLHF. Full variable domain (remainder filled in from reference TRBV7-2 and TRBJ1-6): GAGVSQSPSNKVTEKGKDVELRCDPISGHTALYWYRQSLGQGLEFLIYFQGNSAPDKSGLPSDRFSAERTGGSVSTLTIQRTQQEDSAVYLCASSLGQGAGSPLHFGNGTRLTVT.

V is TRBV28 and J is TRBJ1-2; TRBD1 is a possible D gene (5 bases). This CDR3 comprises 14 residues. Trimming stripped 3 bases from V and 3 bases from J, with 11 bases between. Germline lookup yields CDR1 MDHEN and CDR2 SYDVKM. CDR3 protein: CASSLQGRDYGYTF. CDR3 nucleotide sequence: TGTGCCAGCAGTTTGCAGGGCCGTGACTATGGCTACACCTTC.

V and J are TRBV7-9 and TRBJ2-7, with 8 bases identical to TRBD2. Germline V CDR1 and CDR2: SEHNR, FQNEAQ (reference sequence). V lost 5 bases, J lost 5 bases, and 11 bases stayed unmatched. This CDR3 comprises 15 residues. The CDR3 DNA follows: TGTGCCAGCAGCGCCCCCGGGACGGGGGGGAACGAGCAGTACTTC. It encodes CASSAPGTGGNEQYF.

V gene TRBV29-1 combines with J gene TRBJ2-1; D ambiguous. The length of the CDR3 is 12 residues. The ends were cut back, 4 bases at V and 8 bases at J, with 12 bases in the middle. Germline CDR1 SQVTM, CDR2 ANQGSEA. CDR3 in DNA: TGCAGCGTTGCTAGTCCGAGCCATGAGCAGTTCTTC. Translating gives CSVASPSHEQFF.

The chain joins TRBV2 to TRBJ2-1, with 11 bases that match TRBD2. The J segment lost 9 bases and the V segment lost 5 bases, leaving 9 bases of the junction unmatched. The CDR3 consists of 15 residues. Germline V gene data show CDR1 as SNHLY and CDR2 as FYNNEI. DNA for the CDR3: TGTGCCAGCAGTATTTTAGCGGGAGGGCCCAGTGAGCAGTTCTTC. This sequence encodes CASSILAGGPSEQFF. Drawing the rest from reference TRBV2 and TRBJ2-1, the complete variable domain is EPEVTQTPSHQVTQMGQEVILRCVPISNHLYFYWYRQILGQKVEFLVSFYNNEISEKSEIFDDQFSVERPDGSNFTLKIRSTKLEDSAMYFCASSILAGGPSEQFFGPGTRLTVL.

The chain has TRBV6-5 and TRBJ2-5, with D possibly matching TRBD1 (8 bases). The last part of the DNA fits TRBJ2-7 better; the J call may be wrong. The CDR3 covers 15 residues. Per the germline V gene, CDR1 is MNHEY and CDR2 is SVGAGI. For the CDR3, the DNA is TGTGCCAGCAGACCCCCGACAGGGGCGGGGGCCGAGCAGTACTTC. Its translation: CASRPPTGAGAEQYF.

This clone has just a few counts. The J gene is TRBJ2-3, the V gene TRBV19; D call uncertain. The CDR3 spans 15 residues. Germline-derived CDR1 and CDR2 are LNHDA and SQIVND (reference sequence). V was cut by 3 bases and J by 0 bases, with 10 bases left in between. CDR3 sequence reads: CASSIDGWSTDTQYF. The CDR3 nucleotides read TGTGCCAGTAGTATCGACGGGTGGAGCACAGATACGCAGTATTTT.

The chain uses TRBV5-1 and TRBJ2-1; D might be TRBD2 (5 bases). The CDR3 contains 15 residues. Germline CDR1 and CDR2: SGHRS and YFSETQ. V gave up 1 base and J gave up 0 bases, with 8 bases separating them. CDR3 sequence reads: CASSLPGSSYNEQFF. The DNA of the CDR3 is TGCGCCAGCAGCTTGCCGGGGAGCTCCTACAATGAGCAGTTCTTC.

This clone was picked up one time. V usage is TRBV18 and J usage is TRBJ2-2; 7 nucleotides align to TRBD2. Germline V lookup: CDR1 KGHSH, CDR2 LQKENI. This CDR3 is 15 amino acids long. The junction had 5 bases not matched to a gene; V was cut back by 6 bases and J by 1 base. The CDR3 nucleotides are TGTGCCAGCTCCGCGGGAGAAGGGAACACCGGGGAGCTGTTTTTT. Protein product: CASSAGEGNTGELFF.

This clone was recorded a few times. The chain recombines TRBV4-1 with TRBJ1-4, with a tentative D call TRBD1 (5 bases). V lost 4 bases and J lost 6, with 9 bases in between. Per the germline V gene, CDR1 is MGHRA and CDR2 is YSYEKL. The CDR3 is 13 residues long. The CDR3 here is CASSRGGDEKLFF. CDR3 in DNA: TGCGCCAGCAGCCGGGGGGGGGATGAAAAACTGTTTTTT.

This rearrangement joins TRBV29-1 to TRBJ2-7; 9 positions match TRBD1. With 1 base clipped from V and 2 bases from J, the junction kept 6 bases outside the gene matches. The CDR3 is made up of 15 amino acids. Germline V gives CDR1 SQVTM, CDR2 ANQGSEA. CDR3 DNA sequence: TGCAGCGTTGAAGGAGGGACAGGGTATCCCTACGAGCAGTACTTC. It codes for CSVEGGTGYPYEQYF.

This chain's CDR3 is CASSRGGYNEQFF. The CDR3 DNA reads as TGTGCCAGCAGCCGAGGGGGCTACAATGAGCAGTTCTTC. The chain is built from TRBV5-4 and TRBJ2-1; D possibly corresponds to TRBD1 (6 bases). The CDR3 is 13 residues long. V lost 4 bases and J lost 3, with 8 bases in between. The V gene's germline CDR1 is SGHNT and CDR2 YYREEE (reference sequence).

The chain combines TRBV19 with TRBJ2-1; tentatively, D is TRBD2 (5 bases). Germline assignment: CDR1 LNHDA and CDR2 SQIVND (reference sequence). The CDR3 runs to 15 residues. The germline V and J ends were trimmed by 1 base and 4 bases, with 11 bases remaining between them. CDR3 bases: TGTGCCAGTAGTATAGTTAGCGCACCATACAATGAGCAGTTCTTC. Translating it yields CASSIVSAPYNEQFF.

This chain joins TRBV7-9 and TRBJ2-5, with 9 bases matching TRBD2. This CDR3 contains 15 residues. Trimming took 1 base from V and 4 from J; bases not matched to a gene: 4. Germline CDR1 and CDR2: SEHNR and FQNEAQ (reference sequence). CDR3 sequence reads: CASSLGAGGGETQYF. CDR3 coding DNA: TGTGCCAGCAGCTTAGGAGCGGGGGGAGGAGAGACCCAGTACTTC.

This clone was counted a single time. The chain is built from TRBV6-5 and TRBJ2-7; D is possibly TRBD1 (6 bases). The CDR3 totals 13 residues. CDR1 is MNHEY and CDR2 is SVGAGI in the germline V gene. Trimming pared 5 bases from V and 5 bases from J, leaving 13 bases between. CDR3 in DNA: TGTGCCAGCAGTCTCGATCAGGGGAACGAGCAGTACTTC. Protein product: CASSLDQGNEQYF.

This chain connects TRBV19 to TRBJ1-5; 10 nucleotides agree with TRBD1. The CDR3 has 16 amino acids. V gave up 3 bases and J gave up 6 bases; unmatched junction bases: 8. CDR1 and CDR2 from the germline V gene are LNHDA and SQIVND (reference sequence). The CDR3 loop reads CASSIVGQGRRQPQHF. The CDR3 DNA follows: TGTGCCAGTAGTATTGTGGGACAGGGGCGTCGTCAGCCCCAGCATTTT.